This T cell receptor (beta chain) was observed in a study of blood T cell repertoires in COVID-19. Whole-study context: Researchers got acute and convalescent COVID-19 samples from the United States, Italy and Spain. The cDNA or gDNA used as material had been derived from T cells, B-cell-depleted T cells, or PBMCs.

As originally analysed: Reference gene primers were amplified, and this amplification served to estimate nucleated cell counts. TCRdb keeps only in-frame clones here, not all; method: immunoSEQ multiplex PCR. V, J and clone size are taken as reported in that table, and D and trimming were inferred from the DNA itself. The sample carries some 110,000 clones, about 86% recorded once. The CDR3 is 15 residues long. Trimming at V came to 0 bases and at J to 8 bases, leaving 7 bases not matched to a gene. Germline CDR1 is SEHNR and CDR2 is FQNEAQ (reference sequence). This clonotype was obtained from a man between 65 and 79 years old who had recovered from COVID-19. This chain uses TRBV7-9 with TRBJ2-1; TRBD1 matches at 7 bases. The sample consisted of peripheral blood. The CDR3 sequence is CASSLALGQGDEQFF. The CDR3 DNA reads TGTGCCAGCAGCTTAGCATTGGGCCAGGGGGATGAGCAGTTCTTC.